The clone carrying this TCR beta chain showed up just a few times. Its antigen is as yet unknown. TCRdb passed the 5' RACE reads through MiXCR, listing each CDR3 protein once. The data show about 150,000 distinct CDR3 sequences, 25% seen once. This record belongs to a study of T-cell memory formation after mild COVID-19. About the study: TCR clusters mostly belonged to single donors. Study-wide results and caveats: There was a balanced CD4/CD8 profile in clones contracting day 15 to 85, and later expanders leaned CD4+.

This sequence originates from an adult woman who had mild COVID-19 (a few samples of this study predate the infection). Cell type and time point are not known. The sample comprised PBMCs or a T cell subset sorted from them (not recorded which).

CDR3 DNA sequence: TGTGCCACCAGCAGAGATCGGTTTAGGACAGGGGGCCAACATGAGCAGTTCTTC. Its translation: CATSRDRFRTGGQHEQFF. The rearrangement links TRBV15 to TRBJ2-1; 11 bases are a match to TRBD1. Germline V gene lookup returns CDR1 LNHNV and CDR2 YYDKDF (reference sequence). The V segment lost 0 bases and the J segment 8 bases; nucleotides outside the gene matches: 12. The length of the CDR3 is 18 residues.